This T cell receptor (beta chain) comes out of a study of PD-1 blockade in mismatch repair-deficient tumors. The study's findings and limits: Tumor-resident clones, often absent from pretreatment blood, expanded after pembrolizumab and then contracted.

V was pared by 0 bases and J by 6 bases, with 8 bases of the junction left unmatched. Per germline, CDR1 SGDLS and CDR2 YYNGEE. The CDR3 has 17 amino acids. This clone was found a few times. No antigen is known for it. Assay used: immunoSEQ multiplex PCR; TCRdb lists only in-frame clones, some missing. The data show about 66,000 clones, with around 80% seen just once and roughly 5% held by the top ten. The chain links TRBV9 to TRBJ2-1; 11 positions match TRBD2. The TCR comes from an adult with mismatch repair-deficient cancer. The sample was peripheral blood, taken 2 weeks after starting pembrolizumab. The CDR3 DNA is TGTGCCAGCAGCGTAGTAGTAGCGGGAGGGCGTATCAATGAGCAGTTCTTC. Amino acid sequence: CASSVVVAGGRINEQFF.